The present TCR beta chain was sequenced within a study of blood T cell repertoires in COVID-19. Whole-study context: Sites across the United States, Italy and Spain contributed samples from acute and convalescent COVID-19.

Original analysis: From reference gene primer amplification, estimates of nucleated cell counts were derived. The table came from immunoSEQ multiplex PCR; TCRdb's copy has only in-frame clones and leaves some out. The V and J calls and clone size were taken over from that table, and D and trimming were inferred from the DNA. Of some 240,000 clones detected, over 70% appear once; the ten largest clones hold more than 8.5%. Trimming at V came to 7 bases and at J to 9 bases, leaving 9 bases not matched to a gene. Germline lookup yields CDR1 SQVTM and CDR2 ANQGSEA. This CDR3 is 13 amino acids long. Sequenced input: peripheral blood. The chain couples TRBV29-1 to TRBJ2-1; TRBD1 matches 10 bases. The source of this sequence is a woman in her 70s with COVID-19, enrolled during active disease. The DNA for the CDR3 is TGCAGCGCTAGGACAGGGGGAAGCGGTGAGCAGTTCTTC. Encoded protein: CSARTGGSGEQFF.